Listed here is a single T cell receptor (beta chain). Antigen specificity is unknown. Germline CDR1 is DFQATT and CDR2 is SNEGSKA (reference sequence). V lost 5 bases, J lost 6 bases, and 10 bases lay in between. The CDR3 runs 11 residues. The data belong to a study of a mutant IDH1 vaccine in newly diagnosed glioma. General study results and limits: Changes in top peripheral clonotypes did not appear linked to pseudoprogression.

The repertoire was sequenced with immunoSEQ multiplex PCR; TCRdb's copy has only in-frame clones and lacks some. The table records almost 85,000 clones, approximately 85% of them present only once. Time point reported: week 23, last vaccination. In every dose of vaccine, 300 ug of mutant IDH1 20-mer peptide was given alongside topical imiquimod. The material sequenced was PBMCs, taken from a glioma patient whose treatment included an IDH1 peptide vaccine. The sequence was obtained from a man aged 25-45 years with glioma. Some clones in this sample may be carry-over from other donors' samples. The chain has TRBV20-1 and TRBJ1-2, with D hard to call. The CDR3 nucleotides read TGCAGTGCTCCCACCCGGGATGGCTACACCTTC. Amino acids: CSAPTRDGYTF.